One and the same sample provided the 26 T cell receptor beta chains below, sequenced in a study of CD8 T cells in Susac syndrome. RNA totalling roughly 0.45 to 1 ug underwent reverse transcription with random hexamers. Via MiXCR, TCRdb re-called the immunoSEQ multiplex PCR reads, giving one row per CDR3 protein. The sample holds tens of thousands of distinct CDR3 sequences, approximately 94% seen once. The sequencing input was CD8+ T cells from PBMCs. The origin of the receptors is a human donor with multiple sclerosis.

Regarding this clonotype: The germline gene is not matched at one end of the junction; a read error may be the cause. The gene calls are TRBV29-1 and TRBJ2-1; no reliable D call. Germline assignment: CDR1 SQVTM and CDR2 ANQGSEA. The CDR3 has 12 residues. The CDR3 sequence: CSVEGNYNEQFF. Here the CDR3 DNA reads TGCAGCGTCGAAGGGAATTACAATGAGCAGTTCTTC.

This chain joins TRBV7-9 and TRBJ2-5; possibly TRBD2 for D (6 bases). This CDR3 contains 14 residues. Trimming shortened V by 7 bases and J by 0 bases, and 12 bases separated the two germline ends. Germline CDR1 SEHNR, CDR2 FQNEAQ (reference sequence). The CDR3 sequence is CASMTGEDQETQYF. DNA of the CDR3: TGTGCCAGCATGACGGGAGAGGACCAAGAGACCCAGTACTTC.

V is TRBV29-1 and J is TRBJ1-4; D ambiguous. Trimming took 0 bases from V and 8 from J, leaving 19 bases between them. The CDR3 length is 16 residues. Germline values: CDR1 SQVTM, CDR2 ANQGSEA. DNA of the CDR3: TGCAGCGTTGAAGATCCGTCGCCGGTGTCTGGGGAAAAACTGTTTTTT. Protein product: CSVEDPSPVSGEKLFF. Complete variable domain (other parts from reference TRBV29-1 and TRBJ1-4): SAVISQKPSRDICQRGTSLTIQCQVDSQVTMMFWYRQQPGQSLTLIATANQGSEATYESGFVIDKFPISRPNLTFSTLTVSNMSPEDSSIYLCSVEDPSPVSGEKLFFGSGTQLSVL.

This chain uses TRBV5-4 with TRBJ1-2, with D perhaps TRBD1 (6 bases). The CDR3 runs to 14 residues. The germline CDR1 and CDR2 sequences are SGHNT and YYREEE (reference sequence). Trimming shortened V by 0 bases and J by 6 bases, and 12 bases separated the two germline ends. DNA for the CDR3: TGTGCCAGCAGCTTGGATAAAACAGGGAATGGCTACACCTTC. This encodes CASSLDKTGNGYTF. The full variable domain, with the rest looked up from reference TRBV5-4 and TRBJ1-2, is ETGVTQSPTHLIKTRGQQVTLRCSSQSGHNTVSWYQQALGQGPQFIFQYYREEENGRGNFPPRFSGLQFPNYSSELNVNALELDDSALYLCASSLDKTGNGYTFGSGTRLTVV.

This chain uses TRBV7-9 with TRBJ2-7, with D perhaps TRBD2 (5 bases). Germline V lookup: CDR1 SEHNR, CDR2 FQNEAQ (reference sequence). The CDR3 contains 12 residues. Trimming shortened V by 4 bases and J by 6 bases, and 10 bases separated the two germline ends. The DNA for the CDR3 is TGTGCCAGCAGCTGGCAGGAGGCCGAGCAGTACTTC. This encodes CASSWQEAEQYF. Variable domain in full (rest from reference TRBV7-9 and TRBJ2-7): DTGVSQNPRHKITKRGQNVTFRCDPISEHNRLYWYRQTLGQGPEFLTYFQNEAQLEKSRLLSDRFSAERPKGSFSTLEIQRTEQGDSAMYLCASSWQEAEQYFGPGTRLTVT.

CDR3 sequence (DNA): TGTGCCAGCAGCTTAGCAGAATCAGGGACAGGGGGCCTCTTTAGCACAGATACGCAGTATTTT. Residues: CASSLAESGTGGLFSTDTQYF. J is TRBJ2-3 and V is TRBV7-8; 12 positions match TRBD1. V dropped 0 bases and J dropped 0; count of bases not matched to a gene: 13. Germline V gene data show CDR1 as SGHVS and CDR2 as FQNEAQ. This CDR3 contains 21 residues.

V gene TRBV6-2 or TRBV6-3 combines with J gene TRBJ2-1; no reliable D call. V lost 4 bases, J lost 9 bases, and 16 bases lay in between. This CDR3 has 14 amino acids. Germline V gene data show CDR1 as MNHEY and CDR2 as SVGEGT. CDR3 region: CASSWSLRTTEQFF. The CDR3 coding sequence is TGTGCCAGCAGTTGGTCTTTAAGAACGACTGAGCAGTTCTTC.

The chain has TRBV6-2 or TRBV6-3 and TRBJ2-1; D is undetermined. This CDR3 spans 12 amino acids. V lost 4 bases and J 8 bases, leaving 9 bases between the germline ends. CDR1 and CDR2 from the germline V gene are MNHEY and SVGEGT. The DNA of the CDR3 is TGTGCCAGCAGTTTAGGACGCCATGAGCAGTTCTTC. This encodes CASSLGRHEQFF.

This rearrangement joins TRBV11-2 to TRBJ1-2, with a possible D match to TRBD1 (6 bases). Germline CDR1 reads SGHAT; CDR2 reads FQNNGV. V lost 5 bases to trimming and J lost 4 bases, with 14 bases between them. The length of the CDR3 is 14 residues. DNA for the CDR3: TGTGCCAGCAGCCCGTGGGGGGGCGGCTATGGCTACACCTTC. Residues: CASSPWGGGYGYTF. Filled out from reference TRBV11-2 and TRBJ1-2, the complete variable domain reads EAGVAQSPRYKIIEKRQSVAFWCNPISGHATLYWYQQILGQGPKLLIQFQNNGVVDDSQLPKDRFSAERLKGVDSTLKIQPAKLEDSAVYLCASSPWGGGYGYTFGSGTRLTVV.

This sequence joins TRBV3-1 and TRBJ1-2, with 7 positions matching TRBD1. The ends lost 1 base at V and 3 bases at J; junction bases unmatched: 5. The CDR3 is 15 residues long. From germline, CDR1 is LGHDT and CDR2 YNNKEL (reference sequence). CDR3 in DNA: TGTGCCAGCAGCCAAGTAAACAGGGGAGACTATGGCTACACCTTC. It codes for CASSQVNRGDYGYTF. The full variable domain, rest sourced from reference TRBV3-1 and TRBJ1-2, is DTAVSQTPKYLVTQMGNDKSIKCEQNLGHDTMYWYKQDSKKFLKIMFSYNNKELIINETVPNRFSPKSPDKAHLNLHINSLELGDSAVYFCASSQVNRGDYGYTFGSGTRLTVV.

The table lists this clonotype with a count of one. The chain has TRBV3-1 and TRBJ1-5, with 9 bases identical to TRBD1. The V gene's germline CDR1 is LGHDT and CDR2 YNNKEL (reference sequence). This CDR3 has 19 amino acids. Trimming cost V 1 base and J 5 bases; bases outside gene matches: 15. DNA for the CDR3: TGTGCCAGCAGCCAAGTGCCCCTAGAGACAGGGGGATCGGATCAGCCCCAGCATTTT. Its translation is CASSQVPLETGGSDQPQHF. The full variable domain, rest sourced from reference TRBV3-1 and TRBJ1-5, is DTAVSQTPKYLVTQMGNDKSIKCEQNLGHDTMYWYKQDSKKFLKIMFSYNNKELIINETVPNRFSPKSPDKAHLNLHINSLELGDSAVYFCASSQVPLETGGSDQPQHFGDGTRLSIL.

V usage is TRBV4-2 and J usage is TRBJ2-7, with 8 nucleotides matching TRBD2. CDR3 length: 15 amino acids. With 6 bases clipped from V and 0 bases from J, the junction kept 7 bases outside the gene matches. Germline V gene sequence: CDR1 LGHNA, CDR2 YNFKEQ. The CDR3 here is CASRATGGPSYEQYF. In DNA form, the CDR3 reads TGTGCCAGCAGGGCCACGGGGGGGCCCTCCTACGAGCAGTACTTC.

The chain carries TRBV25-1 and TRBJ2-5; D unclear. This CDR3 has 11 amino acids. Per the germline V gene, CDR1 is MGHDK and CDR2 is SYGVNS. V shed 3 bases and J shed 2 bases, with 1 base lying between them. As DNA, the CDR3 is TGTGCCAGCAGTGAGCAAGAGACCCAGTACTTC. This sequence encodes CASSEQETQYF.

The sample holds one count of this clonotype. The chain recombines TRBV3-1 with TRBJ2-7; D ambiguous. CDR1 is LGHDT and CDR2 is YNNKEL in the germline V gene (reference sequence). The CDR3 is 10 residues long. V gave up 4 bases and J gave up 3 bases, with 1 base separating them. The chain's CDR3 is CASSRYEQYF. The DNA of the CDR3 is TGTGCCAGCAGCCGCTACGAGCAGTACTTC.

This sequence joins TRBV5-4 and TRBJ2-7; no reliable D call. Germline V gene lookup returns CDR1 SGHNT and CDR2 YYREEE (reference sequence). The CDR3 loop spans 13 amino acids. The V gene lost 0 bases and the J gene lost 3 bases, with 7 bases spanning the gap. CDR3 residues: CASSLAADYEQYF. The CDR3 bases are TGTGCCAGCAGCTTGGCGGCAGACTACGAGCAGTACTTC. The full variable domain, rest sourced from reference TRBV5-4 and TRBJ2-7, is ETGVTQSPTHLIKTRGQQVTLRCSSQSGHNTVSWYQQALGQGPQFIFQYYREEENGRGNFPPRFSGLQFPNYSSELNVNALELDDSALYLCASSLAADYEQYFGPGTRLTVT.

The chain is built from TRBV19 and TRBJ2-7, with D perhaps being TRBD1 or TRBD2 (5 bases each). There are 15 residues in the CDR3. CDR1 and CDR2 from the germline V gene are LNHDA and SQIVND (reference sequence). V lost 5 bases and J lost 2, with 16 bases in between. The CDR3 DNA reads as TGTGCCAGTAGTCCCGTCCGGGACGGTCCCTACGAGCAGTACTTC. This sequence encodes CASSPVRDGPYEQYF.

The chain links TRBV27 to TRBJ1-1; 7 nucleotides agree with TRBD1. The J segment lost 8 bases and the V segment lost 6 bases, leaving 6 bases of the junction unmatched. Germline V gives CDR1 MNHEY, CDR2 SMNVEV (reference sequence). The CDR3 has 12 residues. CDR3 sequence: CASSLPRGEAFF. In DNA, the CDR3 is TGTGCCAGCAGCCTCCCCAGGGGGGAAGCTTTCTTT.

This chain links TRBV14 with TRBJ2-7; perhaps TRBD1 as D (6 bases). V lost 4 bases and J 2 bases, leaving 12 bases between the germline ends. The germline V gene has CDR1 SGHDN and CDR2 FVKESK. The CDR3 length is 14 residues. CDR3: CASSPTGGAYEQYF. In DNA form, the CDR3 reads TGTGCCAGCAGCCCGACAGGTGGGGCCTACGAGCAGTACTTC.

V is TRBV7-8 and J is TRBJ1-2, with D tentatively TRBD1 (6 bases). The germline CDR1 and CDR2 sequences are SGHVS and FQNEAQ. CDR3 length: 15 amino acids. Deletions cut 5 bases from V and 3 bases from J, with 16 bases between. The CDR3 protein is CASSLATGPYYGYTF. The CDR3 DNA sequence: TGTGCCAGCAGCCTTGCGACAGGTCCTTACTATGGCTACACCTTC.

The chain carries TRBV4-3 and TRBJ1-2; D unclear. The CDR3 has 16 residues. Trimming cost V 0 bases and J 0 bases, with 11 bases left between them. The germline CDR1 and CDR2 sequences are LGHNA and YSLEER. In DNA form, the CDR3 reads TGCGCCAGCAGCCAAGATGGGATCGCGACTAACTATGGCTACACCTTC. Its translation is CASSQDGIATNYGYTF.

This clonotype was seen just once. This sequence joins TRBV25-1 and TRBJ1-2; D call uncertain. The CDR3 is 15 residues long. The V and J ends lost 2 bases and 3 bases respectively, with 13 bases between them. Germline V CDR1 and CDR2: MGHDK, SYGVNS. CDR3 amino acids: CASSETASPDYGYTF. The CDR3 bases are TGTGCCAGCAGTGAAACGGCTTCACCGGACTATGGCTACACCTTC.

In nucleotides, the CDR3 is TGCGCCAGCAGCTACACGACTAGCGGGGCTCACACAGATACGCAGTATTTT. Its protein product is CASSYTTSGAHTDTQYF. This sequence joins TRBV4-1 and TRBJ2-3, with 11 positions matching TRBD2. CDR3 length: 17 residues. CDR1 and CDR2 (germline): MGHRA, YSYEKL. V lost 5 bases to trimming and J lost 2 bases; unmatched junction nucleotides: 9.

This rearrangement joins TRBV11-2 to TRBJ2-1; TRBD1 is a possible D gene (5 bases). The CDR3 runs to 13 residues. The V end was cut by 1 base, the J end by 5 bases, with 6 bases between. Germline CDR1 SGHAT, CDR2 FQNNGV. The CDR3 DNA is TGTGCCAGCAGCTTAGTAGGGGACAATGAGCAGTTCTTC. This sequence encodes CASSLVGDNEQFF.

V is TRBV6-5 and J is TRBJ2-1; 10 bases line up with TRBD2. V shed 0 bases and J 10 bases; nucleotides not matched to a gene: 9. Germline values: CDR1 MNHEY, CDR2 SVGAGI. The CDR3 is made up of 16 amino acids. In DNA, the CDR3 is TGTGCCAGCAGTTACTCTGCCAGCGGGAGGGCCCGGGAGCAGTTCTTC. Protein sequence: CASSYSASGRAREQFF.

CDR3 sequence: CASSLSFTGQSSGYTF. The CDR3, as DNA: TGTGCCAGCAGTTTATCCTTTACGGGACAATCTTCCGGCTACACCTTC. The chain couples TRBV27 to TRBJ1-2, with a possible D match to TRBD1 (6 bases). CDR3 length equals 16 residues. Germline V gene lookup returns CDR1 MNHEY and CDR2 SMNVEV (reference sequence). The V end was cut by 0 bases, the J end by 8 bases, with 19 bases between.

The CDR3 sequence is CASSTGGDTEAFF. CDR3 in DNA: TGTGCCAGCAGCACAGGGGGAGACACTGAAGCTTTCTTT. The rearrangement links TRBV13 to TRBJ1-1, with TRBD1 matching over 8 bases. V shed 5 bases, J shed 3 bases, and the junction held 2 bases outside the gene matches. The V gene's germline CDR1 is PRHDT and CDR2 FYEKMQ (reference sequence). The CDR3 length is 13 residues. The entire variable domain, with the rest obtained from reference TRBV13 and TRBJ1-1, is as follows: AAGVIQSPRHLIKEKRETATLKCYPIPRHDTVYWYQQGPGQDPQFLISFYEKMQSDKGSIPDRFSAQQFSDYHSELNMSSLELGDSALYFCASSTGGDTEAFFGQGTRLTVV.